This entry lists 18 T cell receptor beta chains sequenced from one sample in a study of shared clonotypes between healthy human individuals. Assay used: immunoSEQ multiplex PCR; TCRdb lists only in-frame clones, some missing. The sample carries roughly 650,000 clones, 95% to 98% recorded once. Material: naive CD4+ T cells sorted from blood. Subset in this sample: CD45RA+ positively selected. Receptors originate from a woman in her 30s in good health.

This chain links TRBV10-3 with TRBJ2-5, with TRBD2 matching over 7 bases. The CDR3 covers 14 residues. Trimming at V came to 0 bases and at J to 5 bases, leaving 3 bases not matched to a gene. Germline V lookup: CDR1 ENHRY, CDR2 SYGVKD. CDR3 sequence: CAISESLGGETQYF. CDR3 DNA sequence: TGTGCCATCAGTGAGTCGTTGGGAGGGGAGACCCAGTACTTC.

This clone is a singleton in its sample. The rearrangement uses TRBV5-3 and TRBJ2-1; 14 positions match TRBD2. TRBV5-3 is recorded as an ORF, its role being uncertain. J was trimmed by 2 bases and V by 1 base; bases with no gene match: 5. The CDR3 has 18 residues. This CDR3 is CARSLCGTSGSTYNEQFF. CDR3 coding DNA: TGTGCCAGAAGCTTGTGTGGGACTAGCGGGAGTACCTACAATGAGCAGTTCTTC.

The chain couples TRBV5-1 to TRBJ2-7; 8 bases map to TRBD2. From germline, CDR1 is SGHRS and CDR2 YFSETQ. Germline trimming cut 4 bases from V and 10 bases from J; bases unmatched to any gene: 16. CDR3 length: 15 amino acids. The CDR3 DNA is TGCGCCAGCAGCGCAGTTGCGGGAGGTTCGGGGGATCAGTACTTC. Protein product: CASSAVAGGSGDQYF.

The CDR3 region has the DNA TGTGCCATCAGTGATTCGGTGGGCCACACAGATACGCAGTATTTT. Translation gives CAISDSVGHTDTQYF. The chain joins TRBV10-3 to TRBJ2-3, with D uncertain. The germline CDR1 and CDR2 sequences are ENHRY and SYGVKD. The CDR3 contains 15 residues. The V end lost 3 bases, the J end lost 2 bases, and 12 bases lay between the germline ends.

This chain links TRBV25-1 with TRBJ2-7, with a possible D match to TRBD1 (6 bases). This CDR3 has 14 residues. Germline values: CDR1 MGHDK, CDR2 SYGVNS. Trimming removed 6 bases at V and 3 bases at J, with 15 bases between. In DNA, the CDR3 is TGTGCCAGCAGCACAGGGAGAAACGTCTACGAGCAGTACTTC. Translation gives CASSTGRNVYEQYF.

The chain is built from TRBV19 and TRBJ2-1, with 9 positions matching TRBD1. The CDR3 has 17 amino acids. J was trimmed by 3 bases and V by 6 bases; bases with no gene match: 12. Germline CDR1 reads LNHDA; CDR2 reads SQIVND (reference sequence). The CDR3 spells CASRRRGGQGNYNEQFF. The CDR3 DNA reads as TGTGCCAGTAGGCGACGCGGCGGACAGGGGAACTACAATGAGCAGTTCTTC. Drawing the rest from reference TRBV19 and TRBJ2-1, the complete variable domain is DGGITQSPKYLFRKEGQNVTLSCEQNLNHDAMYWYRQDPGQGLRLIYYSQIVNDFQKGDIAEGYSVSREKKESFPLTVTSAQKNPTAFYLCASRRRGGQGNYNEQFFGPGTRLTVL.

The chain links TRBV19 to TRBJ1-5; D is perhaps TRBD1 (6 bases). Germline assignment: CDR1 LNHDA and CDR2 SQIVND (reference sequence). V shed 7 bases and J shed 2 bases, with 15 bases lying between them. CDR3 length: 15 amino acids. The CDR3, as DNA: TGTGCCAGTATCCGGAGGGCAGGGGGCAATCAGCCCCAGCATTTT. This encodes CASIRRAGGNQPQHF.

This chain connects TRBV5-4 to TRBJ2-1; no reliable D call. V lost 1 base and J lost 2, with 13 bases in between. CDR3 length: 16 residues. The germline V gene encodes CDR1 SGHNT and CDR2 YYREEE (reference sequence). The CDR3 nucleotides are TGTGCCAGCAGCTTGTTAGGGATTAATACCTACAATGAGCAGTTCTTC. Its translation is CASSLLGINTYNEQFF.

The chain employs TRBV5-1 and TRBJ2-2; tentatively, D is TRBD1 or TRBD2 (5 bases each). This CDR3 is 15 amino acids long. Germline loops: CDR1 SGHRS, CDR2 YFSETQ. V lost 4 bases to trimming and J lost 2 bases, with 12 bases between them. Here the CDR3 reads CASSRGPPNTGELFF. In nucleotides, the CDR3 is TGCGCCAGCAGCAGGGGACCGCCTAACACCGGGGAGCTGTTTTTT.

The J gene is TRBJ1-1, the V gene TRBV5-1, with D perhaps matching TRBD1 (6 bases). CDR3 length equals 14 residues. Germline V lookup: CDR1 SGHRS, CDR2 YFSETQ. Trimming shortened V by 7 bases and J by 1 base, and 14 bases separated the two germline ends. This CDR3 reads CASAHLTGNTEAFF. CDR3 nucleotide sequence: TGCGCCAGCGCGCACCTGACAGGGAACACTGAAGCTTTCTTT. The full variable domain, its missing parts supplied by reference TRBV5-1 and TRBJ1-1, is KAGVTQTPRYLIKTRGQQVTLSCSPISGHRSVSWYQQTPGQGLQFLFEYFSETQRNKGNFPGRFSGRQFSNSRSEMNVSTLELGDSALYLCASAHLTGNTEAFFGQGTRLTVV.

The gene calls are TRBV5-6 and TRBJ2-1, with 10 bases that match TRBD2. Unmatched junction bases numbered 6, after V lost 0 bases and J lost 0 bases. This CDR3 comprises 18 residues. The germline V gene has CDR1 SGHDT and CDR2 YYEEEE. The CDR3: CASSLAGPSGSSYNEQFF. Here the CDR3 DNA reads TGTGCCAGCAGCTTGGCCGGGCCTAGCGGGAGCTCCTACAATGAGCAGTTCTTC.

V usage is TRBV28 and J usage is TRBJ2-2; 7 nucleotides match TRBD1. Looked up from germline, CDR1 is MDHEN and CDR2 is SYDVKM. The CDR3 has 12 residues. Trimming cost V 10 bases and J 1 base; bases outside gene matches: 0. The CDR3: CANRGNTGELFF. The CDR3 region has the DNA TGTGCCAACAGGGGGAACACCGGGGAGCTGTTTTTT.

The rearrangement links TRBV19 to TRBJ2-1; 8 bases align to TRBD2. Germline V gives CDR1 LNHDA, CDR2 SQIVND (reference sequence). The CDR3 runs to 16 residues. J lost 4 bases, V lost 4 bases, and 9 bases had no gene match. Here the CDR3 reads CASSTLLAGGYNEQFF. DNA for the CDR3: TGTGCCAGTAGTACCCTACTGGCGGGAGGTTACAATGAGCAGTTCTTC.

The V call is TRBV28, the J call TRBJ1-5, with D possibly TRBD1 on 5 matching bases. V gave up 8 bases and J gave up 0 bases, with 26 bases separating them. Germline loops: CDR1 MDHEN, CDR2 SYDVKM. The CDR3 extends over 19 amino acids. The CDR3 DNA reads as TGTGCCAGCTGCAAACCCTACAGGCCGCCCCCGTATAGCAATCAGCCCCAGCATTTT. It encodes CASCKPYRPPPYSNQPQHF.

V gene TRBV6-6 combines with J gene TRBJ2-1; TRBD2 matches 13 bases. CDR3 size: 16 residues. V was pared by 6 bases and J by 8 bases, with 10 bases of the junction left unmatched. Germline V CDR1 and CDR2: MNHNY, SVGAGI (reference sequence). The CDR3 spells CASRSMGLAGLDEQFF. The CDR3 nucleotides read TGTGCCAGCAGATCCATGGGACTAGCGGGACTCGATGAGCAGTTCTTC.

V and J are TRBV15 and TRBJ2-1; 10 bases are shared with TRBD2. The CDR3 is 16 amino acids. Germline-derived CDR1 and CDR2 are LNHNV and YYDKDF (reference sequence). V trimming: 0 bases; J trimming: 6 bases; junction bases outside the gene matches: 5. CDR3 sequence reads: CATSRDYPSGGNEQFF. The CDR3 DNA is TGTGCCACCAGCAGAGATTATCCTAGCGGGGGCAATGAGCAGTTCTTC.

This chain links TRBV7-8 with TRBJ2-5, with TRBD2 identical over 12 bases. The germline V gene encodes CDR1 SGHVS and CDR2 FQNEAQ. This CDR3 region has 17 residues. V shed 5 bases and J 0 bases; nucleotides not matched to a gene: 7. CDR3 in amino acids: CASSATSGSPNQETQYF. The CDR3 DNA is TGTGCCAGCAGCGCGACTAGCGGGAGCCCAAACCAAGAGACCCAGTACTTC.

This rearrangement joins TRBV6-1 to TRBJ2-3; 9 nucleotides match TRBD1. Germline CDR1 is MNHNS and CDR2 is SASEGT. V lost 0 bases, J lost 2 bases, and 6 bases stayed unmatched. The CDR3 totals 17 residues. This chain's CDR3 is CASSEAVWTGVTDTQYF. The CDR3 nucleotides are TGTGCCAGCAGTGAAGCGGTCTGGACAGGGGTCACAGATACGCAGTATTTT.